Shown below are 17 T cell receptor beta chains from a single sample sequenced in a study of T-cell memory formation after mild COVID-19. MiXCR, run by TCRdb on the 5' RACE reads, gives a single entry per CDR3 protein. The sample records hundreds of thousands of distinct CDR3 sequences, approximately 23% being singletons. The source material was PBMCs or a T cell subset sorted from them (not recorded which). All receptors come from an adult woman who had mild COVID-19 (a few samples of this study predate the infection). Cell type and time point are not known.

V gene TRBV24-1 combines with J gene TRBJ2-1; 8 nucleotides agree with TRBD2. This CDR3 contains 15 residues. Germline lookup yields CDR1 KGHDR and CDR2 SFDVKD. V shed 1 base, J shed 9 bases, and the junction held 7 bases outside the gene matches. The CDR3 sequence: CATSDLRSGGTEQFF. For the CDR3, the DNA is TGTGCCACCAGTGATTTAAGGTCGGGGGGGACTGAGCAGTTCTTC.

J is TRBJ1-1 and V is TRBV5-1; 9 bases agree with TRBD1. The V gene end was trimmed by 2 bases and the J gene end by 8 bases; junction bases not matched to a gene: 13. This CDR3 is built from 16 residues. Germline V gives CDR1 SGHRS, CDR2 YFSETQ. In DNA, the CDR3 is TGCGCCAGCAGCTTCGGGACAGGGATGCGTGAGGGGGAAGCTTTCTTT. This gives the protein CASSFGTGMREGEAFF. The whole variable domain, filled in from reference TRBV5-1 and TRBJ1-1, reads KAGVTQTPRYLIKTRGQQVTLSCSPISGHRSVSWYQQTPGQGLQFLFEYFSETQRNKGNFPGRFSGRQFSNSRSEMNVSTLELGDSALYLCASSFGTGMREGEAFFGQGTRLTVV.

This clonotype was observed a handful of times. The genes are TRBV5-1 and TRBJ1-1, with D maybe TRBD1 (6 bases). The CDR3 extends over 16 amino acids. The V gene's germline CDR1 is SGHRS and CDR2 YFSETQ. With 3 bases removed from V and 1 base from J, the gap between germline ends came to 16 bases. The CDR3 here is CASSSSTGTRNTEAFF. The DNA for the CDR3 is TGCGCCAGCAGCTCTTCAACCGGGACAAGGAACACTGAAGCTTTCTTT.

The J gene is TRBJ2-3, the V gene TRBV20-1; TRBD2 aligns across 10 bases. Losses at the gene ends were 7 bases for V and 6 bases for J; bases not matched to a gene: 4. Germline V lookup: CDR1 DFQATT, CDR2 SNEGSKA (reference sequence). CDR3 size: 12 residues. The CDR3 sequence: CSVRSGRDTQYF. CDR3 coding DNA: TGCAGTGTCCGTAGCGGGAGGGATACGCAGTATTTT.

The CDR3 DNA is TGTGCCAGTAGTAGTAGGCCGGGAAGCACCTACGAGCAGTACTTC. Translated, it gives CASSSRPGSTYEQYF. This chain joins TRBV19 and TRBJ2-7; D is perhaps TRBD2 (5 bases). The V and J ends lost 4 bases and 2 bases respectively, with 15 bases between them. The CDR3 spans 15 residues. Germline loops: CDR1 LNHDA, CDR2 SQIVND (reference sequence).

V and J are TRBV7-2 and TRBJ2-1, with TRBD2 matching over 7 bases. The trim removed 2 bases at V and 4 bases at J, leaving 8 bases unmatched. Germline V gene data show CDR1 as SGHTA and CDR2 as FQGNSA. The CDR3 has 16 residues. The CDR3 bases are TGTGCCAGCAGCTTACGGCTAGCGGCCTTATACAATGAGCAGTTCTTC. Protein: CASSLRLAALYNEQFF.

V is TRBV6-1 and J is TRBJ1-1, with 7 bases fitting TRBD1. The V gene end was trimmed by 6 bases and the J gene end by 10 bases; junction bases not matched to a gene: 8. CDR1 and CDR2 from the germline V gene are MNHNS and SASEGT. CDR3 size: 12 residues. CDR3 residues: CASSRGAFGAFF. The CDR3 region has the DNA TGTGCCAGCAGCAGGGGGGCGTTTGGAGCTTTCTTT.

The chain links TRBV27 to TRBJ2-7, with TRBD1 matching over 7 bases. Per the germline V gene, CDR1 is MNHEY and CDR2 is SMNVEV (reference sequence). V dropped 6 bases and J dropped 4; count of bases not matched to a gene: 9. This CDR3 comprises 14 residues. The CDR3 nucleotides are TGTGCCAGCAGGCCGGGACAGTCCACGTACGAGCAGTACTTC. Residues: CASRPGQSTYEQYF.

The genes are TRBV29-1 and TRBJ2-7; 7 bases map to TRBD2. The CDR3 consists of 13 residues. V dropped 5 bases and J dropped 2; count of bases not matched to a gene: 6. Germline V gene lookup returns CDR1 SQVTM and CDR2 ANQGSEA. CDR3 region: CSVRSGRTYEQYF. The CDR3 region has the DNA TGCAGCGTTCGTAGCGGGCGGACCTACGAGCAGTACTTC.

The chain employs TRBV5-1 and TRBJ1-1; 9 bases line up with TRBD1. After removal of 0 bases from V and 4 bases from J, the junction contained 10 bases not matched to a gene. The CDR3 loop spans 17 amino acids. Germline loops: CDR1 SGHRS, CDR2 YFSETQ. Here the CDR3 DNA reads TGCGCCAGCAGCTTGGCCCATGGGACAGGGAGGGGCACTGAAGCTTTCTTT. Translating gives CASSLAHGTGRGTEAFF.

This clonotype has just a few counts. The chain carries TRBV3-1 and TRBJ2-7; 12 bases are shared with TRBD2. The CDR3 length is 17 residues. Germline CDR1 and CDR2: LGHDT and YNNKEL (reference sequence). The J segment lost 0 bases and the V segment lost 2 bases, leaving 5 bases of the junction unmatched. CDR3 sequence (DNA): TGTGCCAGCAGCCAAACCGGACTAGCGGGACCCTCCTACGAGCAGTACTTC. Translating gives CASSQTGLAGPSYEQYF.

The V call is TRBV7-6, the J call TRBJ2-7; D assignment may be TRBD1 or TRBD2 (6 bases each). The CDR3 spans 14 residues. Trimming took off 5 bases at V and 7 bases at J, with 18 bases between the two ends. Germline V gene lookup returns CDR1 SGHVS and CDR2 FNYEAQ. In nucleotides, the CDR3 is TGTGCCAGCAGCCCACCGGGGGCAAGACATGAGCAGTACTTC. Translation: CASSPPGARHEQYF. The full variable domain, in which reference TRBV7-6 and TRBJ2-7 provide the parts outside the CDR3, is GAGVSQSPRYKVTKRGQDVALRCDPISGHVSLYWYRQALGQGPEFLTYFNYEAQQDKSGLPNDRFSAERPEGSISTLTIQRTEQRDSAMYRCASSPPGARHEQYFGPGTRLTVT.

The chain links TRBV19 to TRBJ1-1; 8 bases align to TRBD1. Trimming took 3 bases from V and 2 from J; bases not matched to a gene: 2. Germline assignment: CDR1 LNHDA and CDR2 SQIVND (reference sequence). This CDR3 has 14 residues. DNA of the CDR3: TGTGCCAGTAGTATTGGACAGGGAAACACTGAAGCTTTCTTT. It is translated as CASSIGQGNTEAFF.

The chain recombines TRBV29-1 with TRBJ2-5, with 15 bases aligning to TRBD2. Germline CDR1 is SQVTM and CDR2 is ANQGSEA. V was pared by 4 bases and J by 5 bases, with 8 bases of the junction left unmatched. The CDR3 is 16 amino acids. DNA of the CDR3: TGCAGCGTTGTCCCGGGACTAGCGGGGGGACCGGAGACCCAGTACTTC. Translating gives CSVVPGLAGGPETQYF.

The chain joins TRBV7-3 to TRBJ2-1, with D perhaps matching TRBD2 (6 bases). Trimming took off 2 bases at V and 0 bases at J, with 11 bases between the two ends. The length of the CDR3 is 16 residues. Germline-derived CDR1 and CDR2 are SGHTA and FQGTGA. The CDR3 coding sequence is TGTGCCAGCAGCTTAGACGCGGGGAGCTCCTACAATGAGCAGTTCTTC. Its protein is CASSLDAGSSYNEQFF.

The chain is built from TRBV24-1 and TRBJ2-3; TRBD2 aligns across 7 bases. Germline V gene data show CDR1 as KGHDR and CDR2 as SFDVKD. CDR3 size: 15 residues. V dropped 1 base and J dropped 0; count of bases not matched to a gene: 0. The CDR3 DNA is TGTGCCACCAGTGATTTAGCGGGGAGCACAGATACGCAGTATTTT. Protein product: CATSDLAGSTDTQYF.

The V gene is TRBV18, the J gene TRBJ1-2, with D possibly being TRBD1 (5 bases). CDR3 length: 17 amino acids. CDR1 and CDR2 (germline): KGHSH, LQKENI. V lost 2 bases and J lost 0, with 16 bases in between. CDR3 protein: CASSPGATADPNYGYTF. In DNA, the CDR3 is TGTGCCAGCTCACCAGGGGCGACGGCCGATCCTAACTATGGCTACACCTTC. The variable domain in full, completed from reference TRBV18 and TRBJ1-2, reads NAGVMQNPRHLVRRRGQEARLRCSPMKGHSHVYWYRQLPEEGLKFMVYLQKENIIDESGMPKERFSAEFPKEGPSILRIQQVVRGDSAAYFCASSPGATADPNYGYTFGSGTRLTVV.